The 23 T cell receptor beta chains listed next were all sequenced from one sample in a study of CD8 T cells in Susac syndrome. Random-hexamer reverse transcription was applied to roughly 0.5 to 1 ug RNA. TCRdb reprocessed the immunoSEQ multiplex PCR reads with MiXCR, giving one entry per CDR3 protein. The sample holds 250,000 to 300,000 distinct CDR3 sequences; approximately 85% are singletons and the top ten take 0.21%. The sample was CD8+ T cells from PBMCs. These TCRs come from a human donor with multiple sclerosis.

The CDR3 DNA is TGTGCCAGCAGCGTAGCCAGGGCGAACACCGGGGAGCTGTTTTTT. It encodes CASSVARANTGELFF. The genes are TRBV9 and TRBJ2-2; D possibly corresponds to TRBD1 (5 bases). V was pared by 0 bases and J by 0 bases, with 6 bases between. Germline V gene lookup returns CDR1 SGDLS and CDR2 YYNGEE. The CDR3 loop spans 15 amino acids.

V is TRBV27 and J is TRBJ2-7; D is uncertain. This CDR3 spans 14 amino acids. Between the trimmed V and J ends, which lost 3 bases and 5 bases, there was a span of 14 bases. Germline V lookup: CDR1 MNHEY, CDR2 SMNVEV (reference sequence). The CDR3 here is CASSFYGPHNEQYF. The DNA of the CDR3 is TGTGCCAGCAGTTTTTACGGGCCACACAACGAGCAGTACTTC.

V usage is TRBV4-3 and J usage is TRBJ1-1; 9 bases are shared with TRBD1. CDR1 is LGHNA, CDR2 YSLEER, per germline. J gave up 1 base and V 0 bases, and 9 bases lay outside the gene matches. The CDR3 spans 18 residues. CDR3 amino acids: CASSQDQSGTGRNTEAFF. The CDR3 coding sequence is TGCGCCAGCAGCCAAGATCAATCCGGGACAGGGAGGAACACTGAAGCTTTCTTT.

CDR3 region: CASSYLGGGLEQYF. Written as DNA, the CDR3 is TGTGCCAGCAGTTACTTAGGAGGTGGCCTGGAGCAGTACTTC. The V and J genes are TRBV6-5 and TRBJ2-7; tentative D call: TRBD2 (5 bases). CDR3 length: 14 residues. Trimming took off 1 base at V and 7 bases at J, with 14 bases between the two ends. Germline CDR1 reads MNHEY; CDR2 reads SVGAGI.

DNA of the CDR3: TGTGCCAGCAGTTACAGCAACGGCCCAGCGGGAAGGGAGACCCAGTACTTC. Encoded protein: CASSYSNGPAGRETQYF. This sequence joins TRBV6-5 and TRBJ2-5; the match to TRBD2 covers 7 bases. V was pared by 2 bases and J by 5 bases, with 14 bases of the junction left unmatched. The CDR3 spans 17 residues. Per the germline V gene, CDR1 is MNHEY and CDR2 is SVGAGI.

V usage is TRBV27 and J usage is TRBJ2-7; TRBD1 or TRBD2 may be the D gene (6 bases each). Germline V lookup: CDR1 MNHEY, CDR2 SMNVEV (reference sequence). CDR3 length equals 13 residues. V was pared by 2 bases and J by 7 bases, with 12 bases between. The CDR3 DNA reads as TGTGCCAGCAGTTTAACGGGGGCTAGGGAGCAGTACTTC. This sequence encodes CASSLTGAREQYF.

CDR3 loop: CASSKTGFNTEAFF. The CDR3 nucleotides read TGTGCCAGTAGTAAGACAGGTTTTAACACTGAAGCTTTCTTT. This sequence joins TRBV19 and TRBJ1-1; perhaps TRBD1 as D (6 bases). With 4 bases removed from V and 2 bases from J, the gap between germline ends came to 11 bases. The CDR3 covers 14 residues. Per the germline V gene, CDR1 is LNHDA and CDR2 is SQIVND (reference sequence).

The chain has TRBV6-6 and TRBJ2-2; D is unclear. Trimming cost V 10 bases and J 8 bases, with 14 bases left between them. This CDR3 is built from 12 residues. Germline CDR1 MNHNY, CDR2 SVGAGI (reference sequence). The CDR3 is CAIGVWSGELFF. DNA of the CDR3: TGTGCCATTGGGGTATGGAGTGGGGAGCTGTTTTTT.

This clonotype was detected only once. The rearrangement links TRBV7-9 to TRBJ2-7; the match to TRBD2 covers 8 bases. The CDR3 runs 17 residues. V lost 1 base and J lost 5; bases outside the gene matches: 13. Germline V gene lookup returns CDR1 SEHNR and CDR2 FQNEAQ (reference sequence). The CDR3 bases are TGTGCCAGCAGCTTAGTATCCTTCGAGGGCGGGGGGCACGAGCAGTACTTC. It is translated as CASSLVSFEGGGHEQYF. Combining the CDR3 with reference TRBV7-9 and TRBJ2-7 gives the whole variable domain DTGVSQNPRHKITKRGQNVTFRCDPISEHNRLYWYRQTLGQGPEFLTYFQNEAQLEKSRLLSDRFSAERPKGSFSTLEIQRTEQGDSAMYLCASSLVSFEGGGHEQYFGPGTRLTVT.

This chain links TRBV14 with TRBJ1-1, with D hard to call. V was cut by 0 bases and J by 5 bases, with 16 bases left in between. The CDR3 loop spans 16 amino acids. Germline lookup yields CDR1 SGHDN and CDR2 FVKESK. The CDR3 protein is CASSQDTSERTTEAFF. Written as DNA, the CDR3 is TGTGCCAGCAGCCAAGATACGTCCGAAAGGACTACTGAAGCTTTCTTT.

V and J are TRBV28 and TRBJ2-7; either TRBD1 or TRBD2 may supply D (6 bases each). The germline gives CDR1 MDHEN, CDR2 SYDVKM. The CDR3 runs 16 residues. Trimming left V 5 bases short and J 0 bases short, with 17 bases between. This CDR3 is CASSGIGGPSSYEQYF. CDR3 nucleotide sequence: TGTGCCAGCAGTGGGATAGGGGGGCCAAGCTCCTACGAGCAGTACTTC.

The rearrangement links TRBV3-1 to TRBJ1-6, with D possibly being TRBD1 (5 bases). From germline, CDR1 is LGHDT and CDR2 YNNKEL (reference sequence). Trimming took off 5 bases at V and 6 bases at J, with 17 bases between the two ends. The CDR3 runs 16 residues. The CDR3 DNA reads TGTGCCAGCAGCACCCGGGGGGGGTATCGTAATTCACCCCTCCACTTT. It encodes CASSTRGGYRNSPLHF.

CDR3 sequence (DNA): TGTGCCAGCAGTTTCTACCGGGACAGCTCCTACGAGCAGTACTTC. Its protein product is CASSFYRDSSYEQYF. The V call is TRBV6-5, the J call TRBJ2-7; 7 bases match TRBD1. Germline V CDR1 and CDR2: MNHEY, SVGAGI. Trimming removed 4 bases from V and 0 bases from J; junction bases left unmatched: 6. CDR3 length equals 15 residues.

The chain is built from TRBV5-1 and TRBJ2-7, with 7 bases that match TRBD1. The CDR3 totals 14 residues. Germline trimming cut 1 base from V and 6 bases from J; bases unmatched to any gene: 7. The germline gives CDR1 SGHRS, CDR2 YFSETQ. The CDR3 sequence: CASSLKQGRREQYF. The CDR3 DNA reads as TGCGCCAGCAGCTTGAAACAGGGGAGACGCGAGCAGTACTTC. The variable domain in full, with the rest retrieved from reference TRBV5-1 and TRBJ2-7, is KAGVTQTPRYLIKTRGQQVTLSCSPISGHRSVSWYQQTPGQGLQFLFEYFSETQRNKGNFPGRFSGRQFSNSRSEMNVSTLELGDSALYLCASSLKQGRREQYFGPGTRLTVT.

V usage is TRBV29-1 and J usage is TRBJ2-1; 7 bases are shared with TRBD2. Looked up from germline, CDR1 is SQVTM and CDR2 is ANQGSEA. This CDR3 has 13 residues. V gave up 5 bases and J gave up 8 bases; unmatched junction bases: 9. CDR3 sequence (DNA): TGCAGCGTTTGCCGGACTAGTGAGGATGAGCAGTTCTTC. Encoded protein: CSVCRTSEDEQFF.

This clonotype came up a few times. This chain links TRBV15 with TRBJ1-5; 8 positions match TRBD1. V lost 3 bases to trimming and J lost 2 bases; unmatched junction nucleotides: 0. Germline lookup yields CDR1 LNHNV and CDR2 YYDKDF (reference sequence). The CDR3 is 14 amino acids. The CDR3 reads CATSRDRGNQPQHF. As DNA, the CDR3 is TGTGCCACCAGCAGGGACAGGGGCAATCAGCCCCAGCATTTT.

This clonotype was seen more than once but under ten times. The chain is built from TRBV27 and TRBJ2-1; D unresolved. The CDR3 sequence is 14 residues long. Deletions cut 3 bases from V and 0 bases from J, with 6 bases between. Germline CDR1 reads MNHEY; CDR2 reads SMNVEV (reference sequence). CDR3: CASSFSSSYNEQFF. In DNA form, the CDR3 reads TGTGCCAGCAGTTTTAGCAGCTCCTACAATGAGCAGTTCTTC.

This chain joins TRBV28 and TRBJ2-3; D is possibly TRBD1 or TRBD2 (5 bases each). V dropped 7 bases and J dropped 5 bases, with 19 bases sitting between them. CDR1 and CDR2 (germline): MDHEN, SYDVKM. This CDR3 is built from 15 residues. Here the CDR3 reads CASIQLRGSGDTQYF. As DNA, the CDR3 is TGTGCCAGCATTCAGTTGAGGGGCTCTGGAGATACGCAGTATTTT.

J is TRBJ1-1 and V is TRBV9; weak D call: TRBD1 (5 bases). The CDR3 has 13 amino acids. Germline V lookup: CDR1 SGDLS, CDR2 YYNGEE. Trimming stripped 4 bases from V and 0 bases from J, with 7 bases between. This CDR3 reads CASSPRVNTEAFF. Here the CDR3 DNA reads TGTGCCAGCAGCCCCAGGGTGAACACTGAAGCTTTCTTT.

This clonotype was seen only once. V usage is TRBV5-4 and J usage is TRBJ2-1, with a possible D match to TRBD1 (7 bases). Germline lookup yields CDR1 SGHNT and CDR2 YYREEE (reference sequence). V lost 4 bases and J lost 1, with 21 bases in between. The CDR3 covers 18 residues. The CDR3, as DNA: TGTGCCAGCAGCCCGGGGGTAGGGGGCGCACGGTCCTACAATGAGCAGTTCTTC. Translating gives CASSPGVGGARSYNEQFF. Full variable domain (outside the CDR3, taken from reference TRBV5-4 and TRBJ2-1): ETGVTQSPTHLIKTRGQQVTLRCSSQSGHNTVSWYQQALGQGPQFIFQYYREEENGRGNFPPRFSGLQFPNYSSELNVNALELDDSALYLCASSPGVGGARSYNEQFFGPGTRLTVL.

The J gene is TRBJ1-2, the V gene TRBV2; 11 bases are a match to TRBD1. Germline trimming cut 6 bases from V and 4 bases from J; bases unmatched to any gene: 7. Germline CDR1 is SNHLY and CDR2 is FYNNEI. The CDR3 totals 15 residues. CDR3 residues: CASRGQGARGYGYTF. The CDR3 DNA reads TGTGCCAGCAGAGGACAGGGGGCGCGCGGCTATGGCTACACCTTC. The full variable domain, completed using reference TRBV2 and TRBJ1-2, is EPEVTQTPSHQVTQMGQEVILRCVPISNHLYFYWYRQILGQKVEFLVSFYNNEISEKSEIFDDQFSVERPDGSNFTLKIRSTKLEDSAMYFCASRGQGARGYGYTFGSGTRLTVV.

The chain couples TRBV4-3 to TRBJ1-4, with D possibly being TRBD1 (5 bases). The length of the CDR3 is 15 residues. Germline CDR1 LGHNA, CDR2 YSLEER. Trimming stripped 0 bases from V and 2 bases from J, with 7 bases between. The CDR3 DNA is TGCGCCAGCAGCCAAGACGGGACCACTAATGAAAAACTGTTTTTT. This encodes CASSQDGTTNEKLFF.

The chain couples TRBV14 to TRBJ2-7, with 8 bases fitting TRBD2. The CDR3 contains 15 residues. The J segment lost 5 bases and the V segment lost 0 bases, leaving 6 bases of the junction unmatched. Per germline, CDR1 SGHDN and CDR2 FVKESK. The CDR3 nucleotides are TGTGCCAGCAGCCAAGAGAGCGGGAGTACCCACGAGCAGTACTTC. It translates to CASSQESGSTHEQYF.